This entry concerns a single T cell receptor (beta chain). The source of the sample is a study of blood T cell repertoires in COVID-19. Turning to the study itself: T cells, B-cell-depleted T cells, or PBMCs supplied cDNA or gDNA.

The V gene lost 4 bases and the J gene lost 4 bases, with 16 bases spanning the gap. The CDR3 sequence is 15 residues long. In germline, CDR1 is SEHNR, CDR2 FQNEAQ (reference sequence). Assay: immunoSEQ multiplex PCR; the TCRdb copy retains only in-frame clones and omits some. The profile shows hundreds of thousands of clones, 89% of them singletons. The sequencing sample was made of PBMCs or T cells enriched from blood (not recorded which). The clonotype was recovered from a woman aged 40 to 55 who had recovered from COVID-19. The chain joins TRBV7-9 to TRBJ1-2, with D possibly being TRBD1 (6 bases). CDR3 bases: TGTGCCAGCAGCTCTCCCCTCGGGGACACCTATGGCTACACCTTC. It specifies CASSSPLGDTYGYTF.